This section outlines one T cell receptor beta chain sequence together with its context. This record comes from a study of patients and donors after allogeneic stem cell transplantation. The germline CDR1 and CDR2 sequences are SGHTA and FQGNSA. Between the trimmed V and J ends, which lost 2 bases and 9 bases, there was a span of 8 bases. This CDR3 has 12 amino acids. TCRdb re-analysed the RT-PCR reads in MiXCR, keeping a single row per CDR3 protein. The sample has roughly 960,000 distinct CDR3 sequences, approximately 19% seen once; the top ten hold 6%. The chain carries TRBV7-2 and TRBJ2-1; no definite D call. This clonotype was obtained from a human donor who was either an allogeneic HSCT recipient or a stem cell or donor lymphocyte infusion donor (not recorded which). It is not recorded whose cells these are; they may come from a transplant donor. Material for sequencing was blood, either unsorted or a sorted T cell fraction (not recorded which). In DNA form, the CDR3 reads TGTGCCAGCAGCTTACGAGCTGCTGAGCAGTTCTTC. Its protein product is CASSLRAAEQFF.